The next 8 T cell receptor beta chains were all read from a single sample in a study of OX40 agonist ivuxolimab in advanced cancers. Sequencing was performed with immunoSEQ multiplex PCR; in TCRdb, only in-frame clones are kept and a portion is missing. The sample shows under 85,000 clones, 93% of them seen only once. The source was CD4+ or CD8+ T cells sorted from blood, collected in a trial of the OX40 agonist ivuxolimab. The receptors stem from an adult with an advanced solid tumor such as melanoma, head and neck, liver or kidney cancer.

This chain links TRBV5-4 with TRBJ2-5; TRBD2 matches at 8 bases. After removal of 1 base from V and 2 bases from J, the junction contained 7 bases not matched to a gene. Germline-derived CDR1 and CDR2 are SGHNT and YYREEE (reference sequence). The CDR3 has 16 residues. The CDR3 DNA reads TGTGCCAGCAGCTTGTATGGGACTAGAGTTCAAGAGACCCAGTACTTC. This encodes CASSLYGTRVQETQYF.

This chain joins TRBV6-1 and TRBJ1-5; D not resolved. V gave up 0 bases and J gave up 3 bases, with 9 bases separating them. This CDR3 has 15 amino acids. CDR1 and CDR2 (germline): MNHNS, SASEGT. The CDR3 spells CASSEAGASNQPQHF. In DNA, the CDR3 is TGTGCCAGCAGTGAAGCTGGAGCGTCCAATCAGCCCCAGCATTTT.

This clone has a single count. This rearrangement joins TRBV13 to TRBJ2-5; D is unclear. Germline V gene lookup returns CDR1 PRHDT and CDR2 FYEKMQ (reference sequence). CDR3 length equals 12 residues. V lost 0 bases to trimming and J lost 4 bases, with 3 bases between them. The CDR3 bases are TGTGCCAGCAGCTTAGGGTCAGAGACCCAGTACTTC. It yields the protein CASSLGSETQYF.

This chain links TRBV25-1 with TRBJ1-5; TRBD1 is a possible D gene (5 bases). Trimming left V 8 bases short and J 9 bases short, with 11 bases between. CDR1 and CDR2 from the germline V gene are MGHDK and SYGVNS. CDR3 length: 11 amino acids. This CDR3 is CASGQGGPQHF. The CDR3 DNA sequence: TGTGCCAGCGGGCAGGGAGGGCCCCAGCATTTT.

This chain joins TRBV7-2 and TRBJ1-6, with 9 nucleotides matching TRBD1. The ends lost 3 bases at V and 7 bases at J; junction bases unmatched: 10. CDR1 and CDR2 from the germline V gene are SGHTA and FQGNSA. This CDR3 region has 17 residues. This chain's CDR3 is CASSFGTGIYRNSPLHF. DNA of the CDR3: TGTGCCAGCAGCTTCGGGACAGGGATCTATCGCAATTCACCCCTCCACTTT.

The CDR3 reads CASSLAVSNQPQHF. In DNA, the CDR3 is TGTGCCAGCAGCTTGGCAGTAAGCAATCAGCCCCAGCATTTT. The chain combines TRBV11-2 with TRBJ1-5; D unclear. CDR1 is SGHAT, CDR2 FQNNGV, per germline. The CDR3 is 14 residues long. Between the trimmed V and J ends, which lost 3 bases and 1 base, there was a span of 7 bases.

The V gene is TRBV20-1, the J gene TRBJ2-1; no clear D gene. The CDR3 is 11 residues long. V dropped 6 bases and J dropped 6 bases, with 9 bases sitting between them. CDR1 is DFQATT and CDR2 is SNEGSKA in the germline V gene (reference sequence). CDR3 bases: TGCAGTGCCGACCGACTCAATGAGCAGTTCTTC. This sequence encodes CSADRLNEQFF.

This clone was seen once. The chain couples TRBV11-3 to TRBJ2-3, with unresolved D. The germline gives CDR1 SGHNT, CDR2 YENEEA. The CDR3 is made up of 13 amino acids. V shed 9 bases and J shed 2 bases, with 12 bases lying between them. This CDR3 reads CASAVTDTDTQYF. The CDR3 nucleotides are TGTGCCAGTGCCGTAACGGACACAGATACGCAGTATTTT.